Below are 13 T cell receptor beta chains sequenced from a single sample in a study of vaccination and CD4 T cells after COVID-19. The Oncomine TCR Beta short-read assay sequenced DNA from cultured CD4+ T cells. TCRdb independently ran MiXCR on the PCR reads; one entry per CDR3 protein. The table records about 21,000 distinct CDR3 sequences, roughly three fifths of them present only once. Treatment denoted: roughly ten-day PBMC culture with coronavirus spike peptide pools or control peptides (ViraFEST assay). These TCRs are of unknown antigen specificity. Input material: CD4+ T cells from blood, cultured in vitro. The receptors originated from a human donor who had recovered from COVID-19.

The chain has TRBV7-2 and TRBJ2-1; D might be TRBD1 (6 bases). CDR3 length: 12 amino acids. The V and J ends lost 4 bases and 10 bases respectively, with 11 bases between them. The germline V gene has CDR1 SGHTA and CDR2 FQGNSA. CDR3 region: CASSYRAREQFF. The CDR3 region has the DNA TGTGCCAGCAGCTACAGGGCCCGGGAGCAGTTCTTC.

The rearrangement links TRBV7-2 to TRBJ2-7; the D is unclear. The CDR3 extends over 14 amino acids. The V and J ends lost 0 bases and 6 bases respectively, with 12 bases between them. Germline V gene lookup returns CDR1 SGHTA and CDR2 FQGNSA. The CDR3 DNA is TGTGCCAGCAGCTTAGCCGGCTGGCAGCTCGAGCAGTACTTC. This encodes CASSLAGWQLEQYF.

The gene calls are TRBV27 and TRBJ2-1, with D perhaps assigned TRBD1 or TRBD2 (7 bases each). The CDR3 extends over 14 amino acids. The V end lost 6 bases, the J end lost 9 bases, and 18 bases lay between the germline ends. Per the germline V gene, CDR1 is MNHEY and CDR2 is SMNVEV (reference sequence). In DNA form, the CDR3 reads TGTGCCAGCAGGCCTCGACAGGGAGGGGGTGAGCAGTTCTTC. Translation: CASRPRQGGGEQFF.

CDR3 DNA: TGTGCCAGCAGTTACCCCGTTACGGGGGAGCAGTTCTTC. The encoded protein is CASSYPVTGEQFF. The chain recombines TRBV6-2 or TRBV6-3 with TRBJ2-1; possibly TRBD2 for D (5 bases). CDR1 is MNHEY, CDR2 SVGEGT, per germline. Trimming pared 2 bases from V and 10 bases from J, leaving 12 bases between. The CDR3 has 13 residues.

The chain couples TRBV5-1 to TRBJ2-3; D possibly corresponds to TRBD1 (6 bases). The ends were cut back, 3 bases at V and 1 base at J, with 12 bases in the middle. CDR3 length: 15 amino acids. Germline V gene data show CDR1 as SGHRS and CDR2 as YFSETQ. The CDR3 DNA reads as TGCGCCAGCAGCTACCGACAGGAGGGCACAGATACGCAGTATTTT. Translating it yields CASSYRQEGTDTQYF.

This clonotype was picked up one time. The genes are TRBV7-3 and TRBJ2-7; 14 bases line up with TRBD2. There are 15 residues in the CDR3. The ends lost 5 bases at V and 4 bases at J; junction bases unmatched: 4. Looked up from germline, CDR1 is SGHTA and CDR2 is FQGTGA. The CDR3 nucleotides read TGTGCCAGCAGCCTAGGGACTAGCGGGAGTTACGAGCAGTACTTC. Encoded protein: CASSLGTSGSYEQYF.

This clonotype was counted only a few times. This chain links TRBV12-3 or TRBV12-4 with TRBJ1-2, with D uncertain. V dropped 6 bases and J dropped 4 bases, with 9 bases sitting between them. CDR3 length: 12 residues. CDR3 amino acids: CASSPTSYGYTF. The CDR3 coding sequence is TGTGCCAGCAGCCCTACCTCCTATGGCTACACCTTC.

The chain is built from TRBV6-1 and TRBJ2-7; 7 bases are a match to TRBD2. After removal of 5 bases from V and 2 bases from J, the junction contained 3 bases not matched to a gene. Germline loops: CDR1 MNHNS, CDR2 SASEGT. CDR3 length: 13 amino acids. The CDR3 sequence: CASSNGLAYEQYF. CDR3 bases: TGTGCCAGCAGTAATGGACTAGCCTACGAGCAGTACTTC.

V and J are TRBV7-2 and TRBJ1-1, with 11 bases fitting TRBD1. J gave up 0 bases and V 4 bases, and 7 bases lay outside the gene matches. This CDR3 is 17 amino acids long. The V gene's germline CDR1 is SGHTA and CDR2 FQGNSA. In DNA, the CDR3 is TGTGCCAGCAGCTCCCAGGACAGGGGGCGAGTGAACACTGAAGCTTTCTTT. Amino acid sequence: CASSSQDRGRVNTEAFF.

This clonotype was picked up a small number of times. The V call is TRBV5-1, the J call TRBJ2-5; weak D call: TRBD2 (7 bases). Germline lookup yields CDR1 SGHRS and CDR2 YFSETQ. V was cut by 2 bases and J by 4 bases, with 18 bases left in between. CDR3 length equals 16 residues. DNA for the CDR3: TGCGCCAGCAGCTTAGTGAATGTGGGAGGGGGAGAGACCCAGTACTTC. This encodes CASSLVNVGGGETQYF.

This chain joins TRBV18 and TRBJ2-7; no clear D. Germline CDR1 and CDR2: KGHSH and LQKENI. V was shortened by 2 bases and J by 7 bases, with 12 bases between the two germline ends. The CDR3 has 13 amino acids. The CDR3 loop reads CASSPMTLREQYF. CDR3 nucleotides: TGTGCCAGCTCACCAATGACCCTCCGAGAGCAGTACTTC.

This clonotype has only a few counts. CDR3 protein: CASSPGLAGATGELFF. The CDR3, as DNA: TGTGCCAGCAGCCCAGGACTAGCGGGGGCGACCGGGGAGCTGTTTTTT. This chain uses TRBV11-1 with TRBJ2-2, with TRBD2 identical over 13 bases. Per the germline V gene, CDR1 is SGHAT and CDR2 is FQDESV (reference sequence). The length of the CDR3 is 16 residues. Trimming took 5 bases from V and 5 from J; bases not matched to a gene: 5.

This clonotype was observed a handful of times. V gene TRBV5-1 combines with J gene TRBJ1-2, with D hard to call. The V gene lost 4 bases and the J gene lost 6 bases, with 19 bases spanning the gap. There are 15 residues in the CDR3. Germline assignment: CDR1 SGHRS and CDR2 YFSETQ. CDR3 in DNA: TGCGCCAGCAGCCCCAAGGGAGGACTGGACCATGGCTACACCTTC. It is translated as CASSPKGGLDHGYTF. The variable domain in full, with the rest retrieved from reference TRBV5-1 and TRBJ1-2, is KAGVTQTPRYLIKTRGQQVTLSCSPISGHRSVSWYQQTPGQGLQFLFEYFSETQRNKGNFPGRFSGRQFSNSRSEMNVSTLELGDSALYLCASSPKGGLDHGYTFGSGTRLTVV.